The 27 T cell receptor beta chains in this list originate from one sample, sequenced in a study of T-cell reconstitution after alpha-beta-depleted transplantation in children. TCRbeta library construction was performed incorporating unique molecular identifiers. TCRdb reprocessed the PCR reads with MiXCR, giving one entry per CDR3 protein. The data show approximately 300,000 distinct CDR3 sequences, around a tenth seen once. The sample was peripheral blood, taken 180 days after TCRalphabeta/CD19-depleted stem cell transplant. These receptors originate from a male patient aged 2-15 years who had a stem cell transplant for chronic granulomatous disease, so the T cells may come from the graft donor.

This clonotype was recorded many times. The rearrangement uses TRBV5-6 and TRBJ2-5; D might be TRBD1 (7 bases). From germline, CDR1 is SGHDT and CDR2 YYEEEE. With 6 bases removed from V and 5 bases from J, the gap between germline ends came to 17 bases. The CDR3 has 14 residues. The CDR3 DNA reads TGTGCCAGCACGGAGGGGGCGATGGTGGAGACCCAGTACTTC. Amino acid sequence: CASTEGAMVETQYF. Combining the CDR3 with reference TRBV5-6 and TRBJ2-5 gives the whole variable domain DAGVTQSPTHLIKTRGQQVTLRCSPKSGHDTVSWYQQALGQGPQFIFQYYEEEERQRGNFPDRFSGHQFPNYSSELNVNALLLGDSALYLCASTEGAMVETQYFGPGTRLLVL.

A remark on this clonotype: A much larger clone lies one base from this, so it may be a read error. The V and J genes are TRBV12-3 or TRBV12-4 and TRBJ1-5, with D perhaps matching TRBD1 (5 bases). The CDR3 length is 15 residues. In nucleotides, the CDR3 is TGTGCCAGCAGCACCGGGGGATATAGCAATCAGCCCCCGCATTTT. It yields the protein CASSTGGYSNQPPHF.

This clonotype was seen many times. The chain carries TRBV3-1 and TRBJ2-5; 8 nucleotides align to TRBD2. V shed 0 bases, J shed 5 bases, and the junction held 8 bases outside the gene matches. The CDR3 consists of 16 residues. Germline lookup yields CDR1 LGHDT and CDR2 YNNKEL (reference sequence). The CDR3 here is CASSQEPREGRETQYF. CDR3 nucleotide sequence: TGTGCCAGCAGCCAAGAACCCCGGGAGGGCAGGGAGACCCAGTACTTC.

This clonotype came up many times. The chain carries TRBV9 and TRBJ2-1; 9 bases align to TRBD2. The CDR3 has 16 amino acids. Germline V gene lookup returns CDR1 SGDLS and CDR2 YYNGEE. V was clipped by 2 bases and J by 8 bases; unmatched bases: 11. The CDR3 sequence: CASSVTSGFRGDEQFF. As DNA, the CDR3 is TGTGCCAGCAGCGTCACTAGCGGGTTCCGGGGGGATGAGCAGTTCTTC.

In its sample, this clonotype was seen many times. The chain employs TRBV12-3 or TRBV12-4 and TRBJ2-1; 15 nucleotides match TRBD2. This CDR3 has 15 residues. V trimming: 5 bases; J trimming: 9 bases; junction bases outside the gene matches: 5. Here the CDR3 DNA reads TGTGCCAGCAGTCCGGGACTAGCGGGGGGCCCTGAGCAGTTCTTC. Amino acid sequence: CASSPGLAGGPEQFF.

The rearrangement joins TRBV19 to TRBJ2-7; maybe TRBD2 (6 bases). The CDR3 contains 15 residues. Trimming stripped 5 bases from V and 0 bases from J, with 14 bases between. Germline V gene lookup returns CDR1 LNHDA and CDR2 SQIVND (reference sequence). The chain's CDR3 is CASSLGGILSYEQYF. CDR3 in DNA: TGTGCCAGTAGTCTCGGCGGGATCCTCTCCTACGAGCAGTACTTC.

Remarks on this clonotype: A read error may produce the germline difference seen at one junction end. V usage is TRBV5-1 and J usage is TRBJ2-1; tentative D call: TRBD2 (5 bases). The CDR3 extends over 15 amino acids. The V gene's germline CDR1 is SGHRS and CDR2 YFSETQ. The CDR3 DNA reads as TGCGCCAGCAGCTTGAGCGGTAGCTCCTACTATGAGCAGTTCTTC. Residues: CASSLSGSSYYEQFF. Supplemented by reference TRBV5-1 and TRBJ2-1, the full variable domain reads KAGVTQTPRYLIKTRGQQVTLSCSPISGHRSVSWYQQTPGQGLQFLFEYFSETQRNKGNFPGRFSGRQFSNSRSEMNVSTLELGDSALYLCASSLSGSSYYEQFFGPGTRLTVL.

The sample holds many counts of this clonotype. This chain uses TRBV10-3 with TRBJ2-7; D may be TRBD2 (6 bases). Per the germline V gene, CDR1 is ENHRY and CDR2 is SYGVKD. Trimming removed 7 bases at V and 2 bases at J, with 12 bases between. The CDR3 contains 13 residues. CDR3 nucleotide sequence: TGTGCCATCATGGGGCCGGGAGCCTACGAGCAGTACTTC. This gives the protein CAIMGPGAYEQYF.

This clonotype occurred many times. The chain is built from TRBV12-3 or TRBV12-4 and TRBJ2-5, with D unclear. The germline V and J ends were trimmed by 6 bases and 7 bases, with 18 bases remaining between them. The CDR3 totals 14 residues. CDR3 sequence (DNA): TGTGCCAGCAGCGGTACACCGAATCGGGCGACCCAGTACTTC. Translation gives CASSGTPNRATQYF.

This clonotype has ten or more counts. This chain connects TRBV7-8 to TRBJ2-6; TRBD2 might be the D (6 bases). This CDR3 contains 17 residues. Germline values: CDR1 SGHVS, CDR2 FQNEAQ. V lost 2 bases and J lost 4, with 15 bases in between. CDR3 in DNA: TGTGCCAGCAGCTTAAGGACTATCAGCTCGGGGGCCAACGTCCTGACTTTC. Amino acid sequence: CASSLRTISSGANVLTF.

Many counts were recorded for this clonotype. The chain combines TRBV2 with TRBJ2-4, with TRBD1 as a possible D gene (6 bases). Per germline, CDR1 SNHLY and CDR2 FYNNEI. This CDR3 spans 11 amino acids. Trimming shortened V by 6 bases and J by 10 bases, and 10 bases separated the two germline ends. CDR3 in DNA: TGTGCCAGCAGGATACAGGGAATTCAGTACTTC. Translation gives CASRIQGIQYF. The variable domain in full, completed from reference TRBV2 and TRBJ2-4, reads EPEVTQTPSHQVTQMGQEVILRCVPISNHLYFYWYRQILGQKVEFLVSFYNNEISEKSEIFDDQFSVERPDGSNFTLKIRSTKLEDSAMYFCASRIQGIQYFGAGTRLSVL.

This clonotype was observed many times. The rearrangement links TRBV10-1 to TRBJ2-7; 9 nucleotides match TRBD1. CDR1 WNHNN and CDR2 SYGVQD come from the germline V gene (reference sequence). This CDR3 region has 14 residues. Trimming cost V 6 bases and J 3 bases; bases outside gene matches: 6. This chain's CDR3 is CASSPLGQGYEQYF. The CDR3 DNA reads TGCGCCAGCAGCCCTTTGGGACAGGGCTACGAGCAGTACTTC.

This clonotype has only a few counts. The genes are TRBV19 and TRBJ2-1; D ambiguous. Trimming took 5 bases from V and 0 from J, leaving 11 bases between them. This CDR3 region has 15 residues. CDR1 is LNHDA and CDR2 is SQIVND in the germline V gene (reference sequence). CDR3 region: CASSPAFSSYNEQFF. CDR3 bases: TGTGCCAGTAGTCCGGCGTTCAGCTCCTACAATGAGCAGTTCTTC.

This clonotype was detected ten times or more. The V and J genes are TRBV7-9 and TRBJ2-1; perhaps TRBD2 as D (6 bases). The CDR3 is 17 residues long. Germline CDR1 and CDR2: SEHNR and FQNEAQ (reference sequence). Trimming stripped 1 base from V and 3 bases from J, with 16 bases between. The CDR3 protein is CASSLVGAGRGYNEQFF. CDR3 DNA: TGTGCCAGCAGCTTAGTGGGAGCGGGTAGGGGCTACAATGAGCAGTTCTTC.

This clonotype was recorded at least ten times. The chain combines TRBV7-2 with TRBJ2-1, with unresolved D. The V gene lost 2 bases and the J gene lost 12 bases, with 11 bases spanning the gap. The CDR3 is 12 amino acids. Germline lookup yields CDR1 SGHTA and CDR2 FQGNSA. The CDR3 DNA follows: TGTGCCAGCAGCTTATTAGCCCGTGGGCAGTTCTTC. It yields the protein CASSLLARGQFF.

This clonotype was seen many times. In DNA form, the CDR3 reads TGTGCCACCAGGGACAGGACATACGAGCAGTACTTC. It codes for CATRDRTYEQYF. V usage is TRBV3-1 and J usage is TRBJ2-7; 8 bases are a match to TRBD1. Trimming removed 10 bases from V and 4 bases from J; junction bases left unmatched: 6. Looked up from germline, CDR1 is LGHDT and CDR2 is YNNKEL (reference sequence). The CDR3 contains 12 residues.

This clonotype was observed a single time. This may arise from a read error, as a much more abundant clone is one base away. The J gene is TRBJ2-3, the V gene TRBV7-8, with D perhaps matching TRBD1 (6 bases). Trimming removed 4 bases from V and 2 bases from J, with 13 bases in between. The germline V gene has CDR1 SGHVS and CDR2 FQNEAQ. The CDR3 is 15 residues long. The CDR3 DNA reads TGTGCCAGCAGCTCCAGGGGCGCCCCCACAGATACGCAGTATTTT. Amino acids: CASSSRGAPTDTQYF.

In this sample, this clonotype turned up many times. This chain connects TRBV4-3 to TRBJ2-3; D is uncertain. Germline V gene sequence: CDR1 LGHNA, CDR2 YSLEER. Trimming removed 3 bases at V and 7 bases at J, with 26 bases between. This CDR3 comprises 18 residues. The CDR3 region has the DNA TGCGCCAGCAGCCAGGGGTTGTGGCGGACGACCCGCTCAAATACGCAGTATTTT. Protein: CASSQGLWRTTRSNTQYF.

This clonotype came up many times. The chain uses TRBV30 and TRBJ1-2; D perhaps matches TRBD1 (5 bases). Trimming pared 2 bases from V and 3 bases from J, leaving 7 bases between. Germline V lookup: CDR1 GTSNPN, CDR2 SVGIG (reference sequence). CDR3 length: 12 amino acids. Here the CDR3 reads CAWSTGHYGYTF. For the CDR3, the DNA is TGTGCCTGGAGTACGGGGCACTATGGCTACACCTTC.

This clonotype was seen ten or more times. The genes are TRBV10-3 and TRBJ2-7, with TRBD1 as a possible D gene (5 bases). Germline V gene lookup returns CDR1 ENHRY and CDR2 SYGVKD. This CDR3 comprises 13 residues. Trimming cost V 4 bases and J 3 bases, with 10 bases left between them. The CDR3, as DNA: TGTGCCATCAGTGGTCTGCAGGGCTACGAGCAGTACTTC. This sequence encodes CAISGLQGYEQYF.

This clonotype was observed at least ten times. The rearrangement uses TRBV7-8 and TRBJ2-7, with unresolved D. V lost 0 bases and J lost 0, with 15 bases in between. The CDR3 is made up of 17 amino acids. The germline gives CDR1 SGHVS, CDR2 FQNEAQ. CDR3 in amino acids: CASSLATTAKHSYEQYF. The DNA of the CDR3 is TGTGCCAGCAGCTTAGCCACGACTGCAAAACACTCCTACGAGCAGTACTTC.

This clonotype was recorded many times. This rearrangement joins TRBV10-3 to TRBJ1-2; 7 bases are shared with TRBD1. There are 14 residues in the CDR3. V gave up 2 bases and J gave up 12 bases; unmatched junction bases: 12. Germline V CDR1 and CDR2: ENHRY, SYGVKD. The CDR3 DNA reads as TGTGCCATCAGTGAGCTCCCGGGACAGAATTCCAACACCTTC. Residues: CAISELPGQNSNTF.

The sample holds one count of this clonotype. Being one base from a much bigger clone, this may be a read error. This chain uses TRBV28 with TRBJ2-5, with 11 bases identical to TRBD2. The CDR3 runs 17 residues. The germline V gene has CDR1 MDHEN and CDR2 SYDVKM. V shed 5 bases, J shed 2 bases, and the junction held 10 bases outside the gene matches. The CDR3 DNA reads as TGTGCCAGCAGTCCCCTCCTAGCGGGAGGAACGCAAGAGACCCAGTACTTC. Translation gives CASSPLLAGGTQETQYF.

This clonotype was detected many times. The genes are TRBV7-9 and TRBJ2-7; D unresolved. Trimming cost V 5 bases and J 3 bases, with 11 bases left between them. The CDR3 consists of 13 residues. The germline gives CDR1 SEHNR, CDR2 FQNEAQ (reference sequence). In DNA, the CDR3 is TGTGCCAGCAGCCCCCTGTGGGGCTACGAGCAGTACTTC. Translation gives CASSPLWGYEQYF. The variable domain in full, completed from reference TRBV7-9 and TRBJ2-7, reads DTGVSQNPRHKITKRGQNVTFRCDPISEHNRLYWYRQTLGQGPEFLTYFQNEAQLEKSRLLSDRFSAERPKGSFSTLEIQRTEQGDSAMYLCASSPLWGYEQYFGPGTRLTVT.

This clonotype was counted many times. The chain joins TRBV7-2 to TRBJ2-5, with a possible D match to TRBD2 (6 bases). Germline V gene data show CDR1 as SGHTA and CDR2 as FQGNSA. CDR3 length: 13 residues. Trimming pared 5 bases from V and 0 bases from J, leaving 7 bases between. In nucleotides, the CDR3 is TGTGCCAGCAGCCGGACTAACCAAGAGACCCAGTACTTC. Protein sequence: CASSRTNQETQYF.

This clonotype was counted at least ten times. The chain couples TRBV20-1 to TRBJ2-7, with TRBD2 matching over 7 bases. Germline CDR1 reads DFQATT; CDR2 reads SNEGSKA (reference sequence). The CDR3 consists of 20 residues. V dropped 3 bases and J dropped 1; count of bases not matched to a gene: 24. CDR3 coding DNA: TGCAGTGCTAGGCCCGCTTTGTCAGCGGGATTCTCCTCGTTGTCCTACGAGCAGTACTTC. Protein sequence: CSARPALSAGFSSLSYEQYF.

This clonotype showed up many times. The chain has TRBV5-1 and TRBJ2-5; 7 bases agree with TRBD1. CDR1 and CDR2 (germline): SGHRS, YFSETQ. CDR3 length equals 16 residues. J lost 5 bases, V lost 3 bases, and 13 bases had no gene match. The CDR3 is CASSSYTTGFGETQYF. For the CDR3, the DNA is TGCGCCAGCAGCTCCTATACGACAGGGTTCGGGGAGACCCAGTACTTC.